This passage covers 10 T cell receptor beta chains from one sample sequenced in a study of T-cell reconstitution after alpha-beta-depleted transplantation in children. Preparation of the TCRbeta library involved a method that used unique molecular identifiers. TCRdb recomputed calls from the PCR reads with MiXCR, one row per CDR3 protein. The sample includes hundreds of thousands of distinct CDR3 sequences, around a sixth of them seen just once. The sample here was PBMCs from the stem cell graft donor, taken from the stem cell graft. Source of these receptors: a human donor who donated a stem cell graft to a child with acute myeloid leukemia.

The table lists this clonotype with a few counts. CDR3 amino acids: CASSRRTGPTGELFF. As DNA, the CDR3 is TGTGCCAGCAGCCGTCGTACAGGGCCCACCGGGGAGCTGTTTTTT. V gene TRBV4-2 combines with J gene TRBJ2-2, with D possibly TRBD1 on 6 matching bases. The CDR3 loop spans 15 amino acids. Germline lookup yields CDR1 LGHNA and CDR2 YNFKEQ. V lost 4 bases and J lost 4, with 13 bases in between.

This clonotype has more than one count but fewer than ten. The V gene is TRBV12-3 or TRBV12-4, the J gene TRBJ2-5; D remains unclear. This CDR3 has 14 amino acids. Trimming stripped 3 bases from V and 5 bases from J, with 13 bases between. The CDR3 DNA reads as TGTGCCAGCAGTTTGACCAGCCCTCGGGAGACCCAGTACTTC. Amino acid sequence: CASSLTSPRETQYF.

At least ten counts were recorded for this clonotype. The chain couples TRBV12-3 or TRBV12-4 to TRBJ2-1, with TRBD2 as a possible D gene (6 bases). The CDR3 runs to 13 residues. V was pared by 7 bases and J by 6 bases, with 13 bases between. DNA for the CDR3: TGTGCCAGCACCCGGGACTTGAGCAATGAGCAGTTCTTC. Residues: CASTRDLSNEQFF.

This clonotype was found many times. The rearrangement links TRBV20-1 to TRBJ1-6; D is possibly TRBD1 (5 bases). The ends were cut back, 3 bases at V and 5 bases at J, with 11 bases in the middle. The CDR3 is made up of 14 amino acids. The germline gives CDR1 DFQATT, CDR2 SNEGSKA (reference sequence). The CDR3 DNA follows: TGCAGTGCTAGGCGGGACTCGAATAATTCACCCCTCCACTTT. This sequence encodes CSARRDSNNSPLHF.

The gene calls are TRBV29-1 and TRBJ2-5; 10 nucleotides line up with TRBD1. Unmatched junction bases numbered 7, after V lost 6 bases and J lost 0 bases. CDR3 size: 15 residues. Germline values: CDR1 SQVTM, CDR2 ANQGSEA. For the CDR3, the DNA is TGCAGCGTCTCCGGGACAGGGGCACACCAAGAGACCCAGTACTTC. Its protein product is CSVSGTGAHQETQYF.

There are many counts of this clonotype. The gene calls are TRBV9 and TRBJ2-3; weak D call: TRBD1 (5 bases). This CDR3 contains 13 residues. Germline loops: CDR1 SGDLS, CDR2 YYNGEE. The ends were cut back, 3 bases at V and 4 bases at J, with 9 bases in the middle. CDR3 sequence (DNA): TGTGCCAGCAGCGGAGACAGAGCAGATACGCAGTATTTT. This encodes CASSGDRADTQYF.

This clonotype was seen a few times. This chain links TRBV7-8 with TRBJ1-1, with a weak D call TRBD1 (6 bases). Trimming cost V 5 bases and J 1 base, with 17 bases left between them. The CDR3 is 16 residues long. Germline CDR1 is SGHVS and CDR2 is FQNEAQ. CDR3 bases: TGTGCCAGCAGCCCGTTTTTGGGGGCGAAGAACACTGAAGCTTTCTTT. It yields the protein CASSPFLGAKNTEAFF.

The genes are TRBV5-1 and TRBJ1-1, with D perhaps matching TRBD1 (5 bases). This CDR3 comprises 14 residues. V lost 4 bases to trimming and J lost 5 bases, with 15 bases between them. CDR1 and CDR2 from the germline V gene are SGHRS and YFSETQ. Here the CDR3 reads CASSGGDGWTEAFF. CDR3 sequence (DNA): TGCGCCAGCAGCGGTGGGGACGGATGGACTGAAGCTTTCTTT.

This clonotype was detected a few times. The chain carries TRBV27 and TRBJ2-6, with 7 bases fitting TRBD1. The J segment lost 2 bases and the V segment lost 7 bases, leaving 8 bases of the junction unmatched. CDR1 MNHEY and CDR2 SMNVEV come from the germline V gene (reference sequence). The CDR3 is 16 amino acids. The CDR3 loop reads CASKGQIMTGANVLTF. In nucleotides, the CDR3 is TGTGCCAGCAAGGGACAGATCATGACTGGGGCCAACGTCCTGACTTTC.

The sample holds many counts of this clonotype. The rearrangement links TRBV5-1 to TRBJ2-7; 7 bases line up with TRBD1. The CDR3 consists of 15 residues. Germline CDR1 and CDR2: SGHRS and YFSETQ. Unmatched junction bases numbered 9, after V lost 0 bases and J lost 6 bases. CDR3: CASSLGATGRGEQYF. DNA of the CDR3: TGCGCCAGCAGCTTGGGGGCGACAGGGAGAGGCGAGCAGTACTTC.